The present T cell receptor beta chain was sequenced within a study of CD8 T cells in ankylosing spondylitis. Study-level results: In ankylosing spondylitis blood, a motif of eight highly homologous TCR beta variants appeared characteristic.

By quantitative 5'-RACE with molecular barcodes, the TCR beta libraries were made. MiXCR was run by TCRdb on the 5' RACE reads, yielding one entry per CDR3 protein. The table includes around 140,000 distinct CDR3 sequences, about an eighth detected once. This CDR3 contains 10 residues. V was trimmed by 0 bases and J by 7 bases, leaving 1 base between them. CDR1 is GTSNPN and CDR2 is SVGIG in the germline V gene (reference sequence). This clonotype has a count of ten or more. What it binds is unknown. The receptor comes from a female donor with ankylosing spondylitis or in good health (not recorded which). Sequencing was done on a sample of blood, either unsorted or a sorted T cell fraction (not recorded which). This chain connects TRBV30 to TRBJ2-1; D uncertain. CDR3 residues: CAWSVNEQFF. The DNA for the CDR3 is TGTGCCTGGAGTGTTAATGAGCAGTTCTTC. Full variable domain (outside the CDR3, taken from reference TRBV30 and TRBJ2-1): SQTIHQWPATLVQPVGSPLSLECTVEGTSNPNLYWYRQAAGRGLQLLFYSVGIGQISSEVPQNLSASRPQDRQFILSSKKLLLSDSGFYLCAWSVNEQFFGPGTRLTVL.